This section outlines one T cell receptor beta chain sequence together with its context. Antigen: not known. The sample comes from a study of shared clonotypes between healthy human individuals. Per the authors' pipeline: Filtering differed, since immunoSEQ gave only junction sequences and no quality scores. Method: immunoSEQ multiplex PCR; TCRdb's copy keeps in-frame clones and lacks some. That table gives V, J and clone size, and the DNA gave D and trimming. Seen here are some 1 million clones, about 80% observed once, and the top ten hold approximately 1.5%. The study, taken as a whole, reports: Sampling covered nothing but blood. Tissue TCR repertoires likely differ from those found in blood.

V gave up 0 bases and J gave up 7 bases, with 22 bases separating them. The length of the CDR3 is 18 residues. Per germline, CDR1 SQVTM and CDR2 ANQGSEA. The chain recombines TRBV29-1 with TRBJ1-6; D may be TRBD1 (6 bases). The receptor was derived from a man between 18 and 29 years old in good health. The source material was memory CD4+ T cells sorted from blood. Subset indicated: CD45RA-negative fraction. In DNA form, the CDR3 reads TGCAGCGTTGAAGATGTTCCAAGGGGGGCGAGAGGGAATTCACCCCTCCACTTT. Translating it yields CSVEDVPRGARGNSPLHF.